This T cell receptor beta chain was recovered during a study of PD-L1 blockade in urothelial cancer. On the study more broadly: Bladder-origin urothelial cancer in males covered about 90% of the roughly 30 patients. Typically, measured as a median, blood samples had 140,000 or so T cells.

This CDR3 contains 13 residues. Germline V gene data show CDR1 as SGHDN and CDR2 as FVKESK. With 4 bases removed from V and 5 bases from J, the gap between germline ends came to 11 bases. Noted time point: pretreatment peripheral blood. All patients carried locally advanced or metastatic urothelial carcinoma. Generated by immunoSEQ multiplex PCR, the TCRdb table keeps only in-frame clones and is missing some. The sample has approximately 50,000 clones, around four fifths seen once. The sequence derives from a man aged 50-60 years with urothelial cancer. This chain joins TRBV14 and TRBJ2-5; no clear D. This material consisted of PBMCs, taken around atezolizumab (anti-PD-L1) treatment. CDR3 region: CASSRQLGETQYF. CDR3 nucleotide sequence: TGTGCCAGCAGCCGTCAACTGGGCGAGACCCAGTACTTC.